This T cell receptor beta chain was documented in a study of blood T cell repertoires in COVID-19. Overall study: Researchers got acute and convalescent COVID-19 samples from the United States, Italy and Spain. PBMCs, B-cell-depleted T cells, or T cells provided the cDNA or gDNA that made up the material.

As handled by the study authors: Counts of nucleated cells, estimated from reference gene primer amplification, were obtained. Clones were sequenced by immunoSEQ multiplex PCR, and TCRdb holds only the in-frame ones, with some missing. That table gives V, J and clone size, and the DNA gave D and trimming. The sample has roughly 70,000 clones, about four fifths seen once. CDR3 length: 15 amino acids. V dropped 0 bases and J dropped 7 bases, with 10 bases sitting between them. From germline, CDR1 is LGHNA and CDR2 YSLEER. There are a few counts of this clone. This receptor was identified in a man aged 70-80 years who had recovered from COVID-19. The material sequenced was peripheral blood. The V call is TRBV4-3, the J call TRBJ1-6; no clear D. The CDR3 DNA reads TGCGCCAGCAGCCAAGATGGAGCGGTAAATTCACCCCTCCACTTT. Its protein is CASSQDGAVNSPLHF.